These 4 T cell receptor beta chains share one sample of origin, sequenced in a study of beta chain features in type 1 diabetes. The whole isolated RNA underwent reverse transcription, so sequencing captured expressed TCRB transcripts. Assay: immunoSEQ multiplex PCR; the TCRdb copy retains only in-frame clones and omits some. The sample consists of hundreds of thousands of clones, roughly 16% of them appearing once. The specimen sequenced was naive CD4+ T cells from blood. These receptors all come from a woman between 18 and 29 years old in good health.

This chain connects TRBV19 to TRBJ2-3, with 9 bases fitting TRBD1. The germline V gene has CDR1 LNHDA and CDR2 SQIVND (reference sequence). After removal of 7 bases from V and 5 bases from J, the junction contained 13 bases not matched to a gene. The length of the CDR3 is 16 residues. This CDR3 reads CASKPQVPGQGDTQYF. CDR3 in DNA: TGTGCCAGTAAGCCCCAGGTCCCGGGACAGGGAGATACGCAGTATTTT. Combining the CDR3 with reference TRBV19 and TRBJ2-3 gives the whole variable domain DGGITQSPKYLFRKEGQNVTLSCEQNLNHDAMYWYRQDPGQGLRLIYYSQIVNDFQKGDIAEGYSVSREKKESFPLTVTSAQKNPTAFYLCASKPQVPGQGDTQYFGPGTRLTVL.

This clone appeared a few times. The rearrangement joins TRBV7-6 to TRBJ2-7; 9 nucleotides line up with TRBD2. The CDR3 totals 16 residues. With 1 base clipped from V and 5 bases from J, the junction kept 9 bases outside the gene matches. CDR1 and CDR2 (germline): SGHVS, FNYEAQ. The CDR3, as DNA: TGTGCCAGCAGCTTAGAGAGTGAGGGACTAGCCAACGAGCAGTACTTC. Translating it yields CASSLESEGLANEQYF.

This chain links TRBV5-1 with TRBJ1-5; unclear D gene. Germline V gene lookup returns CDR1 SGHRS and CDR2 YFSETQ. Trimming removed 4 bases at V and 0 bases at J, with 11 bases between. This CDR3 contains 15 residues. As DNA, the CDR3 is TGCGCCAGCAGCCGAGACCCATTTAGCAATCAGCCCCAGCATTTT. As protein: CASSRDPFSNQPQHF.

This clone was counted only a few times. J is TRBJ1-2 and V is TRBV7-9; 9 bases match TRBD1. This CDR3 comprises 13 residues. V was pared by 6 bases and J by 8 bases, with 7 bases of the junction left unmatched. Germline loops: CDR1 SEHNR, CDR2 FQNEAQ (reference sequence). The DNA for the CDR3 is TGTGCCAGCAGTAAACAGGGGGCAAGGGGCTACACCTTC. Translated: CASSKQGARGYTF.